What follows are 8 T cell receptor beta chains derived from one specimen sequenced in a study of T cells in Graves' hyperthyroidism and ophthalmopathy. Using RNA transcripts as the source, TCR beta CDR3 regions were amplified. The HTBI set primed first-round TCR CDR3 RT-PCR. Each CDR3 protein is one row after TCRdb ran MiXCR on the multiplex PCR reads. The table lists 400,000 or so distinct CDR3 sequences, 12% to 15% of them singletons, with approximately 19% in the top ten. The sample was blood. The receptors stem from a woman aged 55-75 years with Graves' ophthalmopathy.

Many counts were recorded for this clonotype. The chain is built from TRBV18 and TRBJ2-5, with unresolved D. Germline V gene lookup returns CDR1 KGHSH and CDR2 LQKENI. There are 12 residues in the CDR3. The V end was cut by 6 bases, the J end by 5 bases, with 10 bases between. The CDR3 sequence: CASSRVVETQYF. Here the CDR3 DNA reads TGTGCCAGCTCCCGAGTTGTTGAGACCCAGTACTTC.

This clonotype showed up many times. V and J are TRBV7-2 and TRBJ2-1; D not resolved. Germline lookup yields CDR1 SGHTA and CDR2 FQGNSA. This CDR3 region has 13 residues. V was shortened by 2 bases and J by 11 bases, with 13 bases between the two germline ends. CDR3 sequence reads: CASSLSTVGKQFF. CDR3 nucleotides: TGTGCCAGCAGCTTATCGACGGTCGGAAAGCAGTTCTTC. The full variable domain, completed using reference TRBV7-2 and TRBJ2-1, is GAGVSQSPSNKVTEKGKDVELRCDPISGHTALYWYRQSLGQGLEFLIYFQGNSAPDKSGLPSDRFSAERTGGSVSTLTIQRTQQEDSAVYLCASSLSTVGKQFFGPGTRLTVL.

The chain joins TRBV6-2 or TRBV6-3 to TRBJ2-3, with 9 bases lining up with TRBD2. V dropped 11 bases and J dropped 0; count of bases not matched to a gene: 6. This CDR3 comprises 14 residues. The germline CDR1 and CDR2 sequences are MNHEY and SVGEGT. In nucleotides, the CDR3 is TGTGCCGCGGGAGGGAGCGGGAGCACAGATACGCAGTATTTT. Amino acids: CAAGGSGSTDTQYF.

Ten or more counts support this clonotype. The CDR3 nucleotides read TGTGCCAGCAGTTCTCTAGCGGGAACTAGCACAGATACGCAGTATTTT. Translating it yields CASSSLAGTSTDTQYF. This sequence joins TRBV28 and TRBJ2-3; the match to TRBD2 covers 9 bases. The germline V gene has CDR1 MDHEN and CDR2 SYDVKM. This CDR3 is built from 16 residues. With 4 bases clipped from V and 0 bases from J, the junction kept 5 bases outside the gene matches.

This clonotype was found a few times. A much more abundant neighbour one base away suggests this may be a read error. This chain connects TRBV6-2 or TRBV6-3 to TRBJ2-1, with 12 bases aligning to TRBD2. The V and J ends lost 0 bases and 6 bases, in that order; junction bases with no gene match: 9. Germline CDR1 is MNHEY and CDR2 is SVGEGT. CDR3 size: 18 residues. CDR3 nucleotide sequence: TGTGCCAGCAGTTACTCTGAGACTAGCGGGAGATACTGCAATGAGCAGTTCTTC. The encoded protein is CASSYSETSGRYCNEQFF.

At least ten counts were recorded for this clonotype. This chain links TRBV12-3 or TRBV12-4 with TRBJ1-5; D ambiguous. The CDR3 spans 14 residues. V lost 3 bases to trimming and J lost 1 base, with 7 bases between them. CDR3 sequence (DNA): TGTGCCAGCAGTTTTTCCAGAAGCAATCAGCCCCAGCATTTT. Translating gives CASSFSRSNQPQHF.

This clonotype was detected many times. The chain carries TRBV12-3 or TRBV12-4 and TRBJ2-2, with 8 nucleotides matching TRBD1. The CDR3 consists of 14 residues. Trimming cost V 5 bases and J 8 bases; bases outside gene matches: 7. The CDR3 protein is CASSVRQGFGELFF. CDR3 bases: TGTGCCAGCAGTGTACGACAGGGGTTTGGGGAGCTGTTTTTT.

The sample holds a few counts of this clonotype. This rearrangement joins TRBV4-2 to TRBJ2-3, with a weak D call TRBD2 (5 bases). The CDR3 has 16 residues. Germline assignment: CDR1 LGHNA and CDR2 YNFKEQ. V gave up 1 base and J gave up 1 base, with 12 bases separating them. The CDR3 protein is CASSQVSGKGTDTQYF. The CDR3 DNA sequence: TGTGCCAGCAGCCAAGTATCCGGGAAAGGCACAGATACGCAGTATTTT.